This T cell receptor beta chain derives from a study of blood T cell repertoires in COVID-19. The repertoire was sequenced with immunoSEQ multiplex PCR; TCRdb's copy has only in-frame clones and lacks some. The sample yields about 110,000 clones, 70% to 80% seen once. Germline values: CDR1 SGDLS, CDR2 YYNGEE. The CDR3 extends over 16 amino acids. Unmatched junction bases numbered 6, after V lost 1 base and J lost 1 base. The receptor was derived from a woman in her sixties with acute or convalescent COVID-19. The rearrangement joins TRBV9 to TRBJ2-7, with TRBD2 matching 9 bases. Input material: peripheral blood. The CDR3 DNA reads as TGTGCCAGCAGCGTATCAGCGGGGGGTCCATCCTACGAGCAGTACTTC. It is translated as CASSVSAGGPSYEQYF.